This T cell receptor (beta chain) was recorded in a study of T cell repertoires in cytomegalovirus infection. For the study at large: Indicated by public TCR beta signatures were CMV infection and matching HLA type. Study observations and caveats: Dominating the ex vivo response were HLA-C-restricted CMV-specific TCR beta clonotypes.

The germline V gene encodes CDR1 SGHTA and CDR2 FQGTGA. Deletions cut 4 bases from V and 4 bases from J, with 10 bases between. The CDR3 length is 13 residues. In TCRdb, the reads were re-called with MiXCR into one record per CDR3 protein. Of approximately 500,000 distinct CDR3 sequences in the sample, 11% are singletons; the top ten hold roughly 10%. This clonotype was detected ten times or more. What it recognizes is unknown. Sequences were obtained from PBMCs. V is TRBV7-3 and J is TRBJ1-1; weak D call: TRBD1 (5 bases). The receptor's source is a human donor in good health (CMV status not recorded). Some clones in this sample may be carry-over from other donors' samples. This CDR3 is CASSSGWSTEAFF. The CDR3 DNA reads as TGTGCCAGCAGCTCAGGGTGGTCCACTGAAGCTTTCTTT.